The entry that follows covers one T cell receptor beta chain sequence. The data derive from a study of blood T cell repertoires in COVID-19. Overall study context: Whether acute or convalescent, the COVID-19 samples came from the United States, Italy and Spain. T cells, B-cell-depleted T cells, or PBMCs supplied cDNA or gDNA.

The CDR3 spans 16 residues. V was pared by 1 base and J by 3 bases, with 6 bases of the junction left unmatched. Looked up from germline, CDR1 is MGHRA and CDR2 is YSYEKL. Authors' processing steps: Nucleated cell number was recorded as an estimate derived from reference gene primer amplification. Clones were sequenced by immunoSEQ multiplex PCR, and TCRdb holds only the in-frame ones, with some missing. V and J calls and clone size come straight from that table; D and trimming were deduced from the DNA. This sample has approximately 150,000 clones, with approximately 83% found just once. This sequence joins TRBV4-1 and TRBJ2-7; 10 nucleotides agree with TRBD2. This sequence originates from a woman over 75 with acute or convalescent COVID-19. What was sequenced was peripheral blood. DNA of the CDR3: TGCGCCAGCAGCCAAGGCCCTAGCGGGAGTGGCTACGAGCAGTACTTC. As protein: CASSQGPSGSGYEQYF.